The sequence of this T cell receptor (beta chain) was determined in a study of blood T cell repertoires in COVID-19. Turning to the study itself: COVID-19 samples, acute and convalescent, were from the United States, Italy and Spain. In each case, the material was cDNA or gDNA derived from T cells, B-cell-depleted T cells, or PBMCs.

In the original processing: Cell counts per sample came from amplifying reference gene primers. Clones were sequenced by immunoSEQ multiplex PCR, and TCRdb holds only the in-frame ones, with some missing. D and trimming were read from the DNA, whereas the V and J calls and clone size are those reported in that table. The sample consists of about 99,000 clones, 85% to 90% of them appearing once. V lost 10 bases, J lost 2 bases, and 6 bases stayed unmatched. Germline V gene lookup returns CDR1 SNHLY and CDR2 FYNNEI. The CDR3 has 15 residues. The rearrangement uses TRBV2 and TRBJ2-6, with 9 bases lining up with TRBD1. The clonotype was recovered from a human donor in a cohort sampled during active COVID-19. Sequenced material: peripheral blood. CDR3 in amino acids: CATRDRAPGANVLTF. The CDR3 bases are TGTGCCACCCGGGACAGGGCGCCTGGGGCCAACGTCCTGACTTTC.